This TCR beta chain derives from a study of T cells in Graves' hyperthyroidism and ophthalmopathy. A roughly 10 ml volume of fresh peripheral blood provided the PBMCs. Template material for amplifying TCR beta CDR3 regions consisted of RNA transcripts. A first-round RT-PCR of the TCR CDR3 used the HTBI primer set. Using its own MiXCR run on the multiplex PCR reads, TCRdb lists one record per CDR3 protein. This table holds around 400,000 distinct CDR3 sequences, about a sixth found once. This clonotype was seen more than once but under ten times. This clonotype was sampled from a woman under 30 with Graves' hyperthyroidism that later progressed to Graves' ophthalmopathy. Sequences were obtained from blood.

In nucleotides, the CDR3 is TGCAGTGCTAGGGGGGGGCGGGGCTCTGGAAACACCATATATTTT. As protein: CSARGGRGSGNTIYF. The chain links TRBV20-1 to TRBJ1-3, with a possible D match to TRBD1 (6 bases). The germline V and J ends were trimmed by 3 bases and 0 bases, with 12 bases remaining between them. This CDR3 is built from 15 residues. The germline V gene encodes CDR1 DFQATT and CDR2 SNEGSKA (reference sequence).